The table lists the clone carrying this TCR beta chain with a count of one. The sample is drawn from a study of blood T cell repertoires in COVID-19. Study overall: Spain, Italy and the United States supplied samples that represented acute and convalescent COVID-19. Sample material is recorded as cDNA or gDNA derived from T cells, B-cell-depleted T cells, or PBMCs.

Germline V lookup: CDR1 SQVTM, CDR2 ANQGSEA. V trimming: 7 bases; J trimming: 4 bases; junction bases outside the gene matches: 6. The CDR3 sequence is 13 residues long. Authors' data handling: Estimates of nucleated cell counts were drawn from the amplification of reference gene primers. Data came from immunoSEQ multiplex PCR; TCRdb stores just in-frame clones and leaves some out. From that table come the V and J calls and clone size; the DNA was used to work out D and trimming. The table has some 87,000 clones, approximately 80% seen once; the top ten hold 10% to 15%. The clonotype comes from a woman between 65 and 79 years old with active or convalescent COVID-19. Specimen: peripheral blood. The chain joins TRBV29-1 to TRBJ2-3; 9 positions agree with TRBD1. In nucleotides, the CDR3 is TGCAGCGCCCCGGGACAGGGTTCAGATACGCAGTATTTT. Translated, it gives CSAPGQGSDTQYF.